These T cell receptor beta chains were read from a single sample in a study of blood T cell repertoires in COVID-19. The assay was immunoSEQ multiplex PCR, and TCRdb's table has in-frame clones only and misses some. The sample yields roughly 39,000 clones, about 94% seen once. The sample taken for sequencing was peripheral blood. The receptors come from a human donor with active COVID-19. The donor label of this sample is uncertain. CDR3s include the opening cysteine and the closing phenylalanine or tryptophan. The order of the fields is clone size, V gene, D gene, CDR3 length, J gene, CDR3 DNA, CDR3 protein. D genes are given only for firm matches. Expanded clones get a size class; other rows say once, few or many, or leave the size out.

>once|TRBV5-1|TRBD2|14|TRBJ2-5
TGCGCCAGCAGCACCCGGGGGGGGCAGGAGACCCAGTACTTC
CASSTRGGQETQYF
>NA|TRBV19|NA|13|TRBJ2-3
TGTGCCAGTAGCTTAGCGATCACAGATACGCAGTATTTT
CASSLAITDTQYF
>NA|TRBV27|NA|13|TRBJ1-1
TGTGCCAGCAGTGCCGACAAAAACACTGAAGCTTTCTTT
CASSADKNTEAFF
>NA|TRBV5-6|TRBD1|16|TRBJ2-3
TGTGCCAGCAGCCCCAGGACAGGAATCCCCACAGATACGCAGTATTTT
CASSPRTGIPTDTQYF
>NA|TRBV7-2|TRBD1|15|TRBJ2-2
TGTGCCAGCAGCTTGTCAGGGGGCCGCACCGGGGAGCTGTTTTTT
CASSLSGGRTGELFF
>NA|TRBV14|TRBD1|16|TRBJ2-5
TGTGCCAGCAGCCAAGAAAGGATGGGACAGCAAGAGACCCAGTACTTC
CASSQERMGQQETQYF
>NA|TRBV7-8|NA|16|TRBJ2-7
TGTGCCAGCAGCTCGCCGGGACTGACGAGCTCCTACGAGCAGTACTTC
CASSSPGLTSSYEQYF
>NA|TRBV27|TRBD2|18|TRBJ2-1
TGTGCCAGCATGATGGCGGGAGTGATTGGAGGGTTACAAGGTGAGCAGTTCTTC
CASMMAGVIGGLQGEQFF
>NA|TRBV11-2|TRBD2|17|TRBJ2-6
TGTGCCAGCAGCAACCAAGCGGGAGGGTCCGGGGCCAACGTCCTGACTTTC
CASSNQAGGSGANVLTF
>NA|TRBV29-1|TRBD1|15|TRBJ2-5
TGCAGCGTGAATGGGGGCCCGGGACAGGGTGAGACCCAGTACTTC
CSVNGGPGQGETQYF
>NA|TRBV7-2|TRBD1|15|TRBJ2-2
TGTGCCAGCAGCTTAGGGACAGGGGGCGGCGGGGAGCTGTTTTTT
CASSLGTGGGGELFF
>NA|TRBV2|TRBD1|15|TRBJ1-5
TGTGCCAGCAGGAGGGACAGGGGAATTGATCAGCCCCAGCATTTT
CASRRDRGIDQPQHF
>NA|TRBV7-8|NA|15|TRBJ2-3
TGTGCCAGCAGTCTTAGGCGGCTTCTGAGAGATACGCAGTATTTT
CASSLRRLLRDTQYF
>NA|TRBV9|TRBD2|15|TRBJ2-3
TGTGCCAGCAGCGCCCTACTAGCGGGTCCAGATACGCAGTATTTT
CASSALLAGPDTQYF
>NA|TRBV28|TRBD2|13|TRBJ2-3
TGTGCCATCAAGGGAGGGAACACAGATACGCAGTATTTT
CAIKGGNTDTQYF
>NA|TRBV11-3|TRBD2|17|TRBJ2-1
TGTGCCAGCAGCCCCGGGGGGGGCGAACCCTCCTACAATGAGCAGTTCTTC
CASSPGGGEPSYNEQFF
>NA|TRBV5-1|TRBD1|15|TRBJ2-5
TGCGCCAGCAGCCGCGACACAGGGGGGCAGGAGACCCAGTACTTC
CASSRDTGGQETQYF
>NA|TRBV28|TRBD2|15|TRBJ2-5
TGTGCCAGCAGTTTATCGGGACTAGTGATGGAGACCCAGTACTTC
CASSLSGLVMETQYF
>NA|TRBV2|TRBD2|12|TRBJ2-1
TGTGCCAGCTGGCTGCGGGAGTACGAGCAGTTCTTC
CASWLREYEQFF
>NA|TRBV5-4|TRBD1|17|TRBJ1-6
TGTGCCAGCAGCCTGCCGGGACAGGGGGCTATTAATTCACCCCTCCACTTT
CASSLPGQGAINSPLHF
>NA|TRBV29-1|TRBD2|13|TRBJ2-1
TGCAGCGAACTAGCGTCTGGATACAATGAGCAGTTCTTC
CSELASGYNEQFF
>NA|TRBV6-4|TRBD1|14|TRBJ1-6
TGTGCCAGCAGCTCCACAGGGGAAAATTCACCCCTCCACTTT
CASSSTGENSPLHF
>once|TRBV7-9|TRBD1|17|TRBJ2-2
TGTGCCAGCAGCCCACTACCGGGACAGGGGAACACCGGGGAGCTGTTTTTT
CASSPLPGQGNTGELFF
>NA|TRBV20-1|TRBD2|13|TRBJ2-3
TGCAGTTCTAGTTCCCCGGGACTAGCGGGAGAGTATTTT
CSSSSPGLAGEYF
>NA|TRBV5-5|TRBD2|17|TRBJ2-7
TGTGCCAGCAGCTTGGCCGCGTGGGAGGGGAGCTCCTACGAGCAGTACTTC
CASSLAAWEGSSYEQYF
>NA|TRBV18|TRBD2|14|TRBJ2-7
TGTGCCAGCTCACCAACTAGCGGCCCGAACGAGCAGTACTTC
CASSPTSGPNEQYF
>NA|TRBV7-6|NA|15|TRBJ1-1
TGTGCCAGCAGCACGGGGGGGGAAAGGGGAACTGAAGCTTTCTTT
CASSTGGERGTEAFF
>medium-sized|TRBV27|TRBD2|17|TRBJ2-3
TGTGCCAGCACTGGGGTAGCGGGAGCTCTCTTCGCAGATACGCAGTATTTT
CASTGVAGALFADTQYF
>NA|TRBV16|NA|14|TRBJ1-1
TGTGCCAGCAGCCCCGGGGTGGTGAACACTGAAGCTTTCTTT
CASSPGVVNTEAFF
>NA|TRBV18|NA|15|TRBJ1-1
TGTGCCAGCTCACCACCAAAGGGGCGCATCACTGAAGCTTTCTTT
CASSPPKGRITEAFF
>NA|TRBV7-7|NA|16|TRBJ2-3
TGTGCTAGCAGCCAGACCGGGACAGCGGGGGCAGATACGCAGTATTTT
CASSQTGTAGADTQYF
>NA|TRBV4-1|NA|14|TRBJ1-2
TGCGCCAGCGCCCTTAGAACAGCTAACTATGGCTACACCTTC
CASALRTANYGYTF
>NA|TRBV5-8|TRBD2|15|TRBJ2-2
TGTGCCAGCAGCACCGGACTAGCTGGGGTGGGGGAGCTGTTTTTT
CASSTGLAGVGELFF
>once|TRBV5-1|NA|14|TRBJ2-2
TGCGCCAGCAGCCTGACTTTGAACACCGGGGAGCTGTTTTTT
CASSLTLNTGELFF
>NA|TRBV11-1|NA|16|TRBJ1-1
TGTGCCAGCCTTCGTCGTGGGGCAGATCTGAACACTGAAGCTTTCTTT
CASLRRGADLNTEAFF
>NA|TRBV28|NA|14|TRBJ2-2
TGTGCCAGCAGTTTACAACTAGAAATCGGGGAGCTGTTTTTT
CASSLQLEIGELFF
>NA|TRBV5-1|NA|15|TRBJ2-3
TGCGCCAGCAGCTTAGCAGGGATGGCCACAGATACGCAGTATTTT
CASSLAGMATDTQYF
>once|TRBV9|NA|16|TRBJ2-1
TGTGCCAGCAGCATCCAAAGCGGAAGCTCCTACAATGAGCAGTTCTTC
CASSIQSGSSYNEQFF
>NA|TRBV9|NA|14|TRBJ2-7
TGTGCCAGCAGCGTAGACCCAGGGTCCTACGAGCAGTACTTC
CASSVDPGSYEQYF
>NA|TRBV2|NA|14|TRBJ1-5
TGTGCCAGCAGTGAACAGGGCTGGGATCAGCCCCAGCATTTT
CASSEQGWDQPQHF
>NA|TRBV11-3|NA|17|TRBJ2-3
TGTGCCAGCAGTCTTACCGGGACAAGGTATCACACAGATACGCAGTATTTT
CASSLTGTRYHTDTQYF
>NA|TRBV14|NA|17|TRBJ1-1
TGTGCCAGCAGCCTTTTTGGTGGTAAGGGGTTGAACACTGAAGCTTTCTTT
CASSLFGGKGLNTEAFF
>NA|TRBV19|NA|15|TRBJ2-1
TGTGCCAGCTCCTTAGGCGGAAGGAGCCACAATGAGCAGTTCTTC
CASSLGGRSHNEQFF
>NA|TRBV28|TRBD2|16|TRBJ2-5
TGTGCCAGCAGTTACTCCCAGCGGGGGGACCAAGAGACCCAGTACTTC
CASSYSQRGDQETQYF
>NA|TRBV6-1|TRBD1|14|TRBJ2-2
TGTGCCAGCAGTGAACAGGGGGCGAGCGGGGAGCTGTTTTTT
CASSEQGASGELFF
>NA|TRBV7-2|NA|12|TRBJ2-1
TGTGCCAGCAGCCTAAACCGCAATGAGCAGTTCTTC
CASSLNRNEQFF
>NA|TRBV5-4|TRBD2|17|TRBJ2-2
TGTGCCAGCAGCGGGTCTTTTTGGACTAGCGGAACCGGGGAGCTGTTTTTT
CASSGSFWTSGTGELFF
>NA|TRBV2|TRBD1|12|TRBJ1-2
TGTGCCAGCAGGATGACAGGGAACGGCTACACCTTC
CASRMTGNGYTF
>NA|TRBV27|NA|14|TRBJ1-6
TGTGCCAGCAAGCGGGGGGCGGATAATTCACCCCTCCACTTT
CASKRGADNSPLHF
>NA|TRBV19|NA|16|TRBJ2-3
TGTGCCAGTAGTAGGAGTGGAAAGGGGAGCACAGATACGCAGTATTTT
CASSRSGKGSTDTQYF
>NA|TRBV18|TRBD2|18|TRBJ2-1
TGTGCCAGCTCTCTTACCGGGACTAGCGGGAGCTCCTACAATGAGCAGTTCTTC
CASSLTGTSGSSYNEQFF
>NA|TRBV5-1|TRBD2|18|TRBJ2-1
TGCGCCAGCAGCTCACCAACATTTAGCGGGAAGACCTACAATGAGCAGTTCTTC
CASSSPTFSGKTYNEQFF